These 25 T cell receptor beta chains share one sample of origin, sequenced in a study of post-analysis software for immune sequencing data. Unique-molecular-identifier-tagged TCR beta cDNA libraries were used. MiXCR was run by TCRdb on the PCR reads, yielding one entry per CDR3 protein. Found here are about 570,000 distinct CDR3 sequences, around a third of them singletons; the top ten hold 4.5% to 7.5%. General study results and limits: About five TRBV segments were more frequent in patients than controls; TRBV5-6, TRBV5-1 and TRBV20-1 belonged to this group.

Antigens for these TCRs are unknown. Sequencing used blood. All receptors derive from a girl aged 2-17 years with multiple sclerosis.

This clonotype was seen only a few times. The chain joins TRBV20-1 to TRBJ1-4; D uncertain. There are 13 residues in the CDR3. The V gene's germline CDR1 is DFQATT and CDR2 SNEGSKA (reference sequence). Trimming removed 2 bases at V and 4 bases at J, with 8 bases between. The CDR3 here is CSARIGNNEKLFF. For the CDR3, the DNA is TGCAGTGCTAGAATAGGGAATAATGAAAAACTGTTTTTT.

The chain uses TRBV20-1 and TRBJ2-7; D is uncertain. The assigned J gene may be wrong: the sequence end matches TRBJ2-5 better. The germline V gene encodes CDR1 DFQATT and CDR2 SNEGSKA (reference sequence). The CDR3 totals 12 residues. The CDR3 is CSARAPMETQYF. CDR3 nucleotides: TGCAGTGCTAGAGCACCAATGGAGACCCAGTACTTC.

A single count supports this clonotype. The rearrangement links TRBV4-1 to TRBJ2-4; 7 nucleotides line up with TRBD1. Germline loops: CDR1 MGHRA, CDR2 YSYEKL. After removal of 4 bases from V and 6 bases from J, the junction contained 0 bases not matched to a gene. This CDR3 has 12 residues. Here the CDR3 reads CASSPGGNIQYF. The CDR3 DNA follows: TGCGCCAGCAGCCCAGGGGGAAACATTCAGTACTTC.

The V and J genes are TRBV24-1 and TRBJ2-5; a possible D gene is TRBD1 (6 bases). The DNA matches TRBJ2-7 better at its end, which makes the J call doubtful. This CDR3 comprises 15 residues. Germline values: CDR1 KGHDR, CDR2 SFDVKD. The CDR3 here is CATSDSRGSPHEQYF. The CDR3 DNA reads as TGTGCCACCAGTGATTCCAGGGGATCCCCCCACGAGCAGTACTTC.

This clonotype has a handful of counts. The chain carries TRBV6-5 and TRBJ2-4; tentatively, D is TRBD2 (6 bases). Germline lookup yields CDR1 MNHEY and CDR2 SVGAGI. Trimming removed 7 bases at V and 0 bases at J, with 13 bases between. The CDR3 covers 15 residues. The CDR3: CASKGSGGAKNIQYF. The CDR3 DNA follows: TGTGCCAGCAAAGGTAGCGGTGGAGCCAAAAACATTCAGTACTTC.

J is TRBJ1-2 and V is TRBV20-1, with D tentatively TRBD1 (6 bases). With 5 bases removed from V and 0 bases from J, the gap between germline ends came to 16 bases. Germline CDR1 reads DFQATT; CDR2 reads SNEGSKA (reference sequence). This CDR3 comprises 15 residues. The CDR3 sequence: CSASPGTLSNYGYTF. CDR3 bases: TGCAGTGCTTCCCCCGGGACACTCTCTAACTATGGCTACACCTTC.

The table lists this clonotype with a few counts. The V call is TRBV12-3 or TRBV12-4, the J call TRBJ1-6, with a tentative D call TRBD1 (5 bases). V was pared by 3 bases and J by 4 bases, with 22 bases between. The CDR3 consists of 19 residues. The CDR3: CASSLSGPNNPFYNSPLHF. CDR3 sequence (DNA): TGTGCCAGCAGTTTGTCGGGGCCTAACAACCCTTTTTATAATTCACCCCTCCACTTT.

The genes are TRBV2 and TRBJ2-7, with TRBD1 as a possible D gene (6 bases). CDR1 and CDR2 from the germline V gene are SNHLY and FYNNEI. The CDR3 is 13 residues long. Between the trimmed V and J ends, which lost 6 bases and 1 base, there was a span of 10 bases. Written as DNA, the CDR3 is TGTGCCAGCAGGAGGGACACGTCCTACGAGCAGTACTTC. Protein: CASRRDTSYEQYF. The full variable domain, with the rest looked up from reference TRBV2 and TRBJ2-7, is EPEVTQTPSHQVTQMGQEVILRCVPISNHLYFYWYRQILGQKVEFLVSFYNNEISEKSEIFDDQFSVERPDGSNFTLKIRSTKLEDSAMYFCASRRDTSYEQYFGPGTRLTVT.

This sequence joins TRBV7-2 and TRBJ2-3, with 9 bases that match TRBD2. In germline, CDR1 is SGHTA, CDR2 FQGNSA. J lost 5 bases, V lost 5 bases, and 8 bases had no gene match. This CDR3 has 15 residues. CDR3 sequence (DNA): TGTGCCAGCAGCCTTGGGACTAGCTTCGGAGATACGCAGTATTTT. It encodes CASSLGTSFGDTQYF.

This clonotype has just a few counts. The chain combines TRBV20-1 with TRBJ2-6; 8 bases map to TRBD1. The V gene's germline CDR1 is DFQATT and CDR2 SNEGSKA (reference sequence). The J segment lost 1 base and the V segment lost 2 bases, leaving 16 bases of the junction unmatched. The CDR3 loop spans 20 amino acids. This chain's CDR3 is CSARWAGGYPTPSGANVLTF. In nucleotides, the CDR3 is TGCAGTGCTAGATGGGCAGGGGGCTATCCTACACCGTCTGGGGCCAACGTCCTGACTTTC.

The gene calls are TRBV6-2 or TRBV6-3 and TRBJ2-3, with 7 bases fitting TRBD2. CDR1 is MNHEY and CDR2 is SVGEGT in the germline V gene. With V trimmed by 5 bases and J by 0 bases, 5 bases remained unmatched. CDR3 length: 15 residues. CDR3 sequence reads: CASSPGGKSTDTQYF. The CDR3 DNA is TGTGCCAGCAGTCCGGGGGGAAAGAGCACAGATACGCAGTATTTT.

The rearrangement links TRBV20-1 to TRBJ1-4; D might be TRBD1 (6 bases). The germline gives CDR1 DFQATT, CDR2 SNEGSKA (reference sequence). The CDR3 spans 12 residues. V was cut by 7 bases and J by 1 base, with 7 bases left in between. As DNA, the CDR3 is TGCAGTGGCAGGGGAACTAATGAAAAACTGTTTTTT. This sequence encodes CSGRGTNEKLFF.

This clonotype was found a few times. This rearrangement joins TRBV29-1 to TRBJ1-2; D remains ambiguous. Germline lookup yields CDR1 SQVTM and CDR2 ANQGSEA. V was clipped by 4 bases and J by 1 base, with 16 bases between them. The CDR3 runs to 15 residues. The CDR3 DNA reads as TGCAGCGTTGGAAACCTTCCTCCTCTTAACTATGGCTACACCTTC. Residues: CSVGNLPPLNYGYTF.

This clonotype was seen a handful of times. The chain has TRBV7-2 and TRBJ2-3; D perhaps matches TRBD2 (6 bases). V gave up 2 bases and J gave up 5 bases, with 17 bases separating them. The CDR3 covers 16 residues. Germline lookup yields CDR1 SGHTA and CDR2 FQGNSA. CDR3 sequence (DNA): TGTGCCAGCAGCTTATATACCCCCGGGAGAGAAGATACGCAGTATTTT. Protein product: CASSLYTPGREDTQYF.

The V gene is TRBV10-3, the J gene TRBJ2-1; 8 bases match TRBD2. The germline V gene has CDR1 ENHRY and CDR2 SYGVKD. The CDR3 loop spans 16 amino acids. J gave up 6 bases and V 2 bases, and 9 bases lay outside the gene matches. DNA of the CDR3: TGTGCCATCAGTGAGGTCGGCCTAGCGGGCCGCAATGAGCAGTTCTTC. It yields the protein CAISEVGLAGRNEQFF.

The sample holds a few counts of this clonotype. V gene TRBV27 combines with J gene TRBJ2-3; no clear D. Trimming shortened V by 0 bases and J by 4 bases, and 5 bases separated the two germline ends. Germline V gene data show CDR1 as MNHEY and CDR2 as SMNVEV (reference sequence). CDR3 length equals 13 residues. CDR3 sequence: CASSLSIPDTQYF. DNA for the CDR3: TGTGCCAGCAGTTTATCGATCCCAGATACGCAGTATTTT.

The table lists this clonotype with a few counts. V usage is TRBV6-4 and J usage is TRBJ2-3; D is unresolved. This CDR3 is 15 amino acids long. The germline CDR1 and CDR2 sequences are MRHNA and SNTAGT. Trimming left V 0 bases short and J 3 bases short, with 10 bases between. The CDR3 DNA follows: TGTGCCAGCAGTGACTCGTTTATGGGGACAGATACGCAGTATTTT. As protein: CASSDSFMGTDTQYF.

CDR3: CASAGGRETEAFF. CDR3 sequence (DNA): TGTGCCAGCGCGGGGGGCAGGGAGACTGAAGCTTTCTTT. The rearrangement joins TRBV12-3 or TRBV12-4 to TRBJ1-1; D perhaps matches TRBD1 (6 bases). The ends were cut back, 8 bases at V and 5 bases at J, with 15 bases in the middle. The CDR3 runs 13 residues.

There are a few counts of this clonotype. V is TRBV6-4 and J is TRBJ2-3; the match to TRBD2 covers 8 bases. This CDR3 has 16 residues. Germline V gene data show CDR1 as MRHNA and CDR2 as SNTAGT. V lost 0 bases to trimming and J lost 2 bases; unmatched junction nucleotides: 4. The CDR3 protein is CASSDSGGGYTDTQYF. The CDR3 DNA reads TGTGCCAGCAGTGACTCTGGCGGGGGGTACACAGATACGCAGTATTTT.

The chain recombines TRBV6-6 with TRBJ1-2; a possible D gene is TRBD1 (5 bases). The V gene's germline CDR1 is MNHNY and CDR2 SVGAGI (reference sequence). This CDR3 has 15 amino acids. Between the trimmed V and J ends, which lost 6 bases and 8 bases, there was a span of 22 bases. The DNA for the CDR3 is TGTGCCAGCAGCCCCGGGATCCTCCTGGGGCAGGGCTACACCTTC. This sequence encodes CASSPGILLGQGYTF.

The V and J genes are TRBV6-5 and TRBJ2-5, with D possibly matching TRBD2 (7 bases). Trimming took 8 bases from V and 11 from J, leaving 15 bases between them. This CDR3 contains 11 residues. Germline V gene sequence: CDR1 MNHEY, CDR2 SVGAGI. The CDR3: CASGGGLVQYF. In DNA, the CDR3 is TGTGCCAGCGGGGGGGGGCTAGTGCAGTACTTC.

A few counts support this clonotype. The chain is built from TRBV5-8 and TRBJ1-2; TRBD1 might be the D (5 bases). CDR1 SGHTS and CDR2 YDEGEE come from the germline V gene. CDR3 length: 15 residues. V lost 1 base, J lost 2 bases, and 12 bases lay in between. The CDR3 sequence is CASSLLRQGNYGYTF. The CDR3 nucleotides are TGTGCCAGCAGCTTGCTTCGGCAGGGAAACTATGGCTACACCTTC.

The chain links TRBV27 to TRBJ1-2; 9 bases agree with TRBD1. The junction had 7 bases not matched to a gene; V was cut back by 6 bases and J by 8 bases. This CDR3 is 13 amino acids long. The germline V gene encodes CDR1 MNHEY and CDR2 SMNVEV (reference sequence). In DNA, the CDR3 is TGTGCCAGCAGACCACAGGGGGCGGGAGGCTACACCTTC. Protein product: CASRPQGAGGYTF.

In DNA, the CDR3 is TGTGCCAGCAGTGAAGCGGACCGCACAGATACGCAGTATTTT. Translation: CASSEADRTDTQYF. This chain links TRBV6-4 with TRBJ2-3, with D possibly being TRBD2 (5 bases). The V end lost 3 bases, the J end lost 1 base, and 8 bases lay between the germline ends. Germline V CDR1 and CDR2: MRHNA, SNTAGT. CDR3 length: 14 residues.

CDR3 sequence (DNA): TGTGCCAGCAGTTCGACAGGGGGCTCAAACACTGAAGCTTTCTTT. Translating it yields CASSSTGGSNTEAFF. The chain employs TRBV6-5 and TRBJ1-1, with 10 bases fitting TRBD1. The CDR3 totals 15 residues. Trimming removed 4 bases from V and 2 bases from J; junction bases left unmatched: 4. Germline assignment: CDR1 MNHEY and CDR2 SVGAGI.